This T cell receptor beta chain was identified during a study of blood T cell repertoires in COVID-19. Authors' processing steps: Amplification of reference gene primers provided the estimated nucleated cell counts. Some clones are missing from TCRdb's copy, which holds only in-frame ones; the method was immunoSEQ multiplex PCR. From that table come the V and J calls and clone size; the DNA was used to work out D and trimming. The table has 79,000 or so clones, about 89% seen once. CDR1 is LNHDA and CDR2 is SQIVND in the germline V gene (reference sequence). V was clipped by 6 bases and J by 0 bases, with 20 bases between them. This CDR3 spans 17 amino acids.

This chain joins TRBV19 and TRBJ1-2; possibly TRBD1 for D (5 bases). The specimen was peripheral blood. The clonotype comes from a human donor in a cohort sampled during active COVID-19. The DNA of the CDR3 is TGTGCCAGTAGCCGCCCCGGGGGGAACCTAGCTAACTATGGCTACACCTTC. Protein product: CASSRPGGNLANYGYTF.